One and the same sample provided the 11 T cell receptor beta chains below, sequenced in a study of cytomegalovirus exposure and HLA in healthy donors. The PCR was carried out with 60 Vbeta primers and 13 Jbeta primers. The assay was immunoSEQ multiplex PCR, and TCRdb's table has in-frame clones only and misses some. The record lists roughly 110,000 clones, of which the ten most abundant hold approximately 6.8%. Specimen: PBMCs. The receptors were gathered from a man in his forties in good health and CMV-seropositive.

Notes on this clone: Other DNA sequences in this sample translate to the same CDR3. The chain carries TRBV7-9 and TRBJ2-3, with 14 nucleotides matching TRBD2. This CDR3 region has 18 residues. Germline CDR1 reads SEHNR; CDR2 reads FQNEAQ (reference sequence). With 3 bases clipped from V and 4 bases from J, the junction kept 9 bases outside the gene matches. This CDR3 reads CASSLGDPGLAGADTQYF. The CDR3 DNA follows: TGTGCCAGCAGCTTGGGGGACCCGGGACTAGCGGGAGCAGATACGCAGTATTTT.

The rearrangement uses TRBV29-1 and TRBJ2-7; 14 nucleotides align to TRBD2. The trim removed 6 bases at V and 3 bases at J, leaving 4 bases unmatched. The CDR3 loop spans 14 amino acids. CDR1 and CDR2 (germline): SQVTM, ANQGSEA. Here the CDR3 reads CSVDGTSGGYEQYF. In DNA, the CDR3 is TGCAGCGTAGACGGGACTAGCGGGGGCTACGAGCAGTACTTC.

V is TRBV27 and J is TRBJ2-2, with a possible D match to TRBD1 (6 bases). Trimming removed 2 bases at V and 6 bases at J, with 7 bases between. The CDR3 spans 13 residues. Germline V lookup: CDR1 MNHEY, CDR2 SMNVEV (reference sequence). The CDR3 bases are TGTGCCAGCAGTTTAGGGGGCCCCGGGGAGCTGTTTTTT. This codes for CASSLGGPGELFF.

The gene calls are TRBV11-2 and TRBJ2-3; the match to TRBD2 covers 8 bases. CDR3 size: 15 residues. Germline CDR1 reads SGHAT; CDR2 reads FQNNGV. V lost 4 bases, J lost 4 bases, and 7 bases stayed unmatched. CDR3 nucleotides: TGTGCCAGCAGCTCCGGGACTAGTCGATCAGATACGCAGTATTTT. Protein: CASSSGTSRSDTQYF.

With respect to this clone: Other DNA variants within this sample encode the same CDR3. Written as DNA, the CDR3 is TGTGCCACCTCCAAATACAGGGGATCCTACGAGCAGTACTTC. Translating it yields CATSKYRGSYEQYF. The J gene is TRBJ2-7, the V gene TRBV15, with TRBD1 identical over 7 bases. V lost 8 bases and J lost 1; bases outside the gene matches: 8. The CDR3 spans 14 residues. Per germline, CDR1 LNHNV and CDR2 YYDKDF (reference sequence).

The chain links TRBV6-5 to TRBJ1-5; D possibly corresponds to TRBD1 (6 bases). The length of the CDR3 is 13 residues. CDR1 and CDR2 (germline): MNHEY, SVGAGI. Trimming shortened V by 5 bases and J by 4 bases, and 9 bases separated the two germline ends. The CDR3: CASSTGSNQPQHF. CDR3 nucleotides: TGTGCCAGCAGTACAGGGTCTAATCAGCCCCAGCATTTT.

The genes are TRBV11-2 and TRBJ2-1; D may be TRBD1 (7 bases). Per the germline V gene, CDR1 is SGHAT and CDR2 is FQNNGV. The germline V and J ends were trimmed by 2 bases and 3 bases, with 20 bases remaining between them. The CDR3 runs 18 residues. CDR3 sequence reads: CASSLPQGGQRHYNEQFF. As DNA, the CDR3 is TGTGCCAGCAGCTTACCCCAGGGGGGACAAAGGCACTACAATGAGCAGTTCTTC.

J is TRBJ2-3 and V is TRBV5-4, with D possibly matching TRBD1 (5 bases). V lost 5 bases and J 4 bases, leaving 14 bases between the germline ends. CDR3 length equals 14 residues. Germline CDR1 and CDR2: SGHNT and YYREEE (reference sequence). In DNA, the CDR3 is TGTGCCAGCAGAACACAGGCTGGGGCAGATACGCAGTATTTT. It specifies CASRTQAGADTQYF. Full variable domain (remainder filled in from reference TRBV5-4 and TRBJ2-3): ETGVTQSPTHLIKTRGQQVTLRCSSQSGHNTVSWYQQALGQGPQFIFQYYREEENGRGNFPPRFSGLQFPNYSSELNVNALELDDSALYLCASRTQAGADTQYFGPGTRLTVL.

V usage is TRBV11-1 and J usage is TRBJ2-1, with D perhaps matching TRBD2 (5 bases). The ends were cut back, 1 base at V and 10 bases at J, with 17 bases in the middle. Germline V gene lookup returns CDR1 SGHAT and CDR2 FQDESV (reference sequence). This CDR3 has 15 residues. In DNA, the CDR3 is TGTGCCAGCAGCTTAGTAGGACTCCCATTCGGGGAGCAGTTCTTC. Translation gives CASSLVGLPFGEQFF.

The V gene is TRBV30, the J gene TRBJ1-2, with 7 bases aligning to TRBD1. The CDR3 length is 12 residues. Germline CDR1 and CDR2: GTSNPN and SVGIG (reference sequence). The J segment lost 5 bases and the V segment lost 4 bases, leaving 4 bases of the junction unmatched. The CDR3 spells CAWNPGGYGYTF. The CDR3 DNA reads TGTGCCTGGAACCCAGGGGGGTATGGCTACACCTTC.

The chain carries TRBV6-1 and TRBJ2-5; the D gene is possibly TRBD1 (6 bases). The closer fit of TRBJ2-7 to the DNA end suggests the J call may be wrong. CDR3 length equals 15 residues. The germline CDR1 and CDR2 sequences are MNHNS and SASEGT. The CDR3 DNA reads TGTGCCAGCAGTGAAGGGGGGCGACCCGCTTACGAGCAGTACTTC. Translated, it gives CASSEGGRPAYEQYF.